Shown below are 17 T cell receptor beta chains from a single sample sequenced in a study of cytomegalovirus exposure and HLA in healthy donors. It was with 60 Vbeta and 13 Jbeta primers that the PCR ran. Method: immunoSEQ multiplex PCR; TCRdb's copy keeps in-frame clones and lacks some. The sample lists about 190,000 clones; 81% were seen once. The sequencing sample was made of PBMCs. The receptors were gathered from a man aged 45-60 years in good health and CMV-seronegative.

Details on this clone: In the same sample, other DNA sequences code for this CDR3. The V gene is TRBV2, the J gene TRBJ1-5; D is ambiguous. The CDR3 is made up of 14 amino acids. V was pared by 4 bases and J by 0 bases, with 7 bases between. CDR1 is SNHLY and CDR2 is FYNNEI in the germline V gene. The CDR3 reads CASSGGRSNQPQHF. The CDR3, as DNA: TGTGCCAGCAGTGGAGGTCGTAGCAATCAGCCCCAGCATTTT.

The chain combines TRBV9 with TRBJ2-4; D gene uncertain. Germline V gene sequence: CDR1 SGDLS, CDR2 YYNGEE. This CDR3 comprises 12 residues. Trimming took 0 bases from V and 8 from J, leaving 6 bases between them. The CDR3 region has the DNA TGTGCCAGCAGCGTAGGAGAGGACATTCAGTACTTC. Its translation is CASSVGEDIQYF.

The chain combines TRBV13 with TRBJ1-4; the match to TRBD1 covers 9 bases. The V and J ends lost 7 bases and 5 bases, in that order; junction bases with no gene match: 8. The germline gives CDR1 PRHDT, CDR2 FYEKMQ (reference sequence). This CDR3 is built from 15 residues. In DNA, the CDR3 is TGTGCCAGCACCCTAACAGGGGGCATCAATGAAAAACTGTTTTTT. This translates into CASTLTGGINEKLFF. The full variable domain, its missing parts supplied by reference TRBV13 and TRBJ1-4, is AAGVIQSPRHLIKEKRETATLKCYPIPRHDTVYWYQQGPGQDPQFLISFYEKMQSDKGSIPDRFSAQQFSDYHSELNMSSLELGDSALYFCASTLTGGINEKLFFGSGTQLSVL.

V usage is TRBV6-5 and J usage is TRBJ1-6, with D unclear. Trimming removed 7 bases from V and 0 bases from J, with 10 bases in between. The CDR3 runs to 15 residues. Germline CDR1 MNHEY, CDR2 SVGAGI. The chain's CDR3 is CASIEQSSYNSPLHF. The CDR3 nucleotides are TGTGCCAGCATCGAACAGAGCTCCTATAATTCACCCCTCCACTTT.

The chain employs TRBV18 and TRBJ1-6, with 8 bases identical to TRBD1. CDR1 is KGHSH, CDR2 LQKENI, per germline. The V gene end was trimmed by 4 bases and the J gene end by 8 bases; junction bases not matched to a gene: 7. This CDR3 is 15 amino acids long. DNA for the CDR3: TGTGCCAGCTCACAAGGACAGGGACGGGATTCACCCCTCCACTTT. Translation: CASSQGQGRDSPLHF.

For this clone: One junction end does not reproduce the germline sequence, and a read error may be involved. The chain carries TRBV7-9 and TRBJ2-7; 10 bases are a match to TRBD2. Germline CDR1 reads SEHNR; CDR2 reads FQNEAQ (reference sequence). This CDR3 region has 14 residues. In DNA form, the CDR3 reads TGTTCCAGCAGCTTAACTAGCGGGAACTACGAGCAGTACTTC. Its protein is CSSSLTSGNYEQYF.

The chain uses TRBV18 and TRBJ1-1, with D perhaps matching TRBD1 (5 bases). Germline-derived CDR1 and CDR2 are KGHSH and LQKENI. V lost 3 bases, J lost 3 bases, and 8 bases lay in between. The CDR3 length is 13 residues. CDR3 protein: CASSPLQDTEAFF. The CDR3 coding sequence is TGTGCCAGCTCACCGCTACAGGACACTGAAGCTTTCTTT.

The V gene is TRBV10-3, the J gene TRBJ2-2, with D possibly TRBD1 on 7 matching bases. Germline V CDR1 and CDR2: ENHRY, SYGVKD. The CDR3 runs 14 residues. The CDR3 loop is CASGVEGATGELFF. In DNA form, the CDR3 reads TGTGCGTCAGGAGTGGAGGGGGCGACCGGGGAGCTGTTTTTT.

The J gene is TRBJ1-5, the V gene TRBV30; TRBD1 matches 7 bases. J gave up 2 bases and V 5 bases, and 6 bases lay outside the gene matches. Germline V gene lookup returns CDR1 GTSNPN and CDR2 SVGIG (reference sequence). This CDR3 comprises 14 residues. The CDR3 DNA reads TGTGCCTGGGCAGGGGGGCGGGGCAATCAGCCCCAGCATTTT. Translation: CAWAGGRGNQPQHF.

The chain recombines TRBV25-1 with TRBJ2-7; possibly TRBD2 for D (5 bases). Trimming shortened V by 5 bases and J by 8 bases, and 19 bases separated the two germline ends. Germline CDR1 MGHDK, CDR2 SYGVNS. The CDR3 is 14 residues long. CDR3 sequence: CASSLGAQPRQQYF. CDR3 nucleotide sequence: TGTGCCAGCAGTTTGGGAGCGCAGCCCCGTCAGCAGTACTTC.

CDR3 coding DNA: TGCGCCAGCAGCCTCGGAGCTAGCGGGGGGGTCGGTACGCAGTATTTT. The encoded protein is CASSLGASGGVGTQYF. The V call is TRBV4-1, the J call TRBJ2-3; 12 nucleotides match TRBD2. With 4 bases clipped from V and 8 bases from J, the junction kept 10 bases outside the gene matches. This CDR3 region has 16 residues. CDR1 is MGHRA, CDR2 YSYEKL, per germline.

The J gene is TRBJ2-5, the V gene TRBV7-9; TRBD1 aligns across 10 bases. Germline loops: CDR1 SEHNR, CDR2 FQNEAQ (reference sequence). The CDR3 has 19 residues. J gave up 1 base and V 5 bases, and 16 bases lay outside the gene matches. The chain's CDR3 is CASSRLRTGGRGGQETQYF. The DNA of the CDR3 is TGTGCCAGCAGCCGCTTAAGGACAGGGGGTCGGGGTGGCCAAGAGACCCAGTACTTC. The full variable domain, rest sourced from reference TRBV7-9 and TRBJ2-5, is DTGVSQNPRHKITKRGQNVTFRCDPISEHNRLYWYRQTLGQGPEFLTYFQNEAQLEKSRLLSDRFSAERPKGSFSTLEIQRTEQGDSAMYLCASSRLRTGGRGGQETQYFGPGTRLLVL.

The CDR3 region has the DNA TGTGCCAGCAGTGAAAGACTAGCGGGGACAGAGACCCAGTACTTC. Protein: CASSERLAGTETQYF. J is TRBJ2-5 and V is TRBV6-1; 11 bases agree with TRBD2. Germline values: CDR1 MNHNS, CDR2 SASEGT. The CDR3 runs to 15 residues. V lost 2 bases to trimming and J lost 4 bases; unmatched junction nucleotides: 3.

The CDR3 region is CASSRTEGGYGYTF. CDR3 coding DNA: TGCGCCAGCAGCCGGACTGAGGGGGGGTATGGCTACACCTTC. The chain is built from TRBV5-1 and TRBJ1-2; D may be TRBD1 (6 bases). Germline values: CDR1 SGHRS, CDR2 YFSETQ. V dropped 4 bases and J dropped 5 bases, with 15 bases sitting between them. This CDR3 has 14 residues.

This chain uses TRBV6-1 with TRBJ2-6; D gene unclear. V was trimmed by 4 bases and J by 0 bases, leaving 7 bases between them. CDR3 length: 15 amino acids. Germline V gene sequence: CDR1 MNHNS, CDR2 SASEGT. The DNA of the CDR3 is TGTGCCAGCAGTGGGCGGTTCTCTGGGGCCAACGTCCTGACTTTC. Amino acid sequence: CASSGRFSGANVLTF.

CDR3 region: CASSLTGGTEKLFF. The CDR3, as DNA: TGCGCCAGCAGCCTAACAGGGGGGACTGAAAAACTGTTTTTT. The V call is TRBV4-3, the J call TRBJ1-4, with TRBD1 identical over 8 bases. Germline-derived CDR1 and CDR2 are LGHNA and YSLEER. With 4 bases clipped from V and 7 bases from J, the junction kept 5 bases outside the gene matches. This CDR3 contains 14 residues.

The chain is built from TRBV11-3 and TRBJ1-1; D may be TRBD1 (5 bases). The V end lost 5 bases, the J end lost 4 bases, and 11 bases lay between the germline ends. Germline CDR1 and CDR2: SGHNT and YENEEA. CDR3 length equals 13 residues. DNA for the CDR3: TGTGCCAGCAGCCGTAAGGGGTCCACTGAAGCTTTCTTT. Residues: CASSRKGSTEAFF.